Sequencing of this T cell receptor (beta chain) was carried out in a study of T-cell reconstitution after alpha-beta-depleted transplantation in children. TCRbeta library preparation incorporated unique molecular identifiers. From the PCR reads, TCRdb called clonotypes with MiXCR, one entry per CDR3 protein. Of 440,000 or so distinct CDR3 sequences in the sample, about a tenth were seen once. Unmatched junction bases numbered 3, after V lost 0 bases and J lost 2 bases. Germline CDR1 SGHAT, CDR2 FQNNGV. The CDR3 consists of 17 residues. The clonotype comes from a human donor who donated a stem cell graft to a child with acute myeloid leukemia. The genes are TRBV11-2 and TRBJ2-3, with 12 bases fitting TRBD2. The specimen comprised PBMCs from the stem cell graft donor, sampled from the stem cell graft. DNA for the CDR3: TGTGCCAGCAGCTTAGACCCTAGCGGGGGGGCCACAGATACGCAGTATTTT. Protein sequence: CASSLDPSGGATDTQYF.